The source of this TCR beta chain is a study of shared T cell receptors in the human thymus. The CDR3 is 11 residues long. V gave up 3 bases and J gave up 10 bases, with 7 bases separating them. Germline CDR1 is LNHDA and CDR2 is SQIVND (reference sequence). Data came from immunoSEQ multiplex PCR; TCRdb stores just in-frame clones and leaves some out. The table records about 380,000 clones, about 95% of them present only once. The specimen sequenced was thymocytes. The TCR comes from a human donor. The J gene is TRBJ2-1, the V gene TRBV19; D remains unclear. The CDR3 is CASSISREQFF. The CDR3 DNA reads as TGTGCCAGTAGTATTTCGAGGGAGCAGTTCTTC. Complete variable domain (other parts from reference TRBV19 and TRBJ2-1): DGGITQSPKYLFRKEGQNVTLSCEQNLNHDAMYWYRQDPGQGLRLIYYSQIVNDFQKGDIAEGYSVSREKKESFPLTVTSAQKNPTAFYLCASSISREQFFGPGTRLTVL.